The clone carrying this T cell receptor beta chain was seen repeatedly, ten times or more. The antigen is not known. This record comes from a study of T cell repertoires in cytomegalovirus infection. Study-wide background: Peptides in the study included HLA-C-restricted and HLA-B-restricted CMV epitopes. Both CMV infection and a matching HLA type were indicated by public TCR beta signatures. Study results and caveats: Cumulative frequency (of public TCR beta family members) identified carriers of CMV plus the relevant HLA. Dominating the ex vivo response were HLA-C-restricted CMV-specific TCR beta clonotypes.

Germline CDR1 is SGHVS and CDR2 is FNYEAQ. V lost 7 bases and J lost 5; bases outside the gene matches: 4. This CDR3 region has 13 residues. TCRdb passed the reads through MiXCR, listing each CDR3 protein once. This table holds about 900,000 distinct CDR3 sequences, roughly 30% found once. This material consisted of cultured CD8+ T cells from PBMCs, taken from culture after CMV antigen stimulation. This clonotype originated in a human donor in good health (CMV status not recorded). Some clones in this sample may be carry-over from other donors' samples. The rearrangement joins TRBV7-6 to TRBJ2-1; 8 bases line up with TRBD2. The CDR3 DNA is TGTGCCAGCACCAATAGCGGGGACAATGAGCAGTTCTTC. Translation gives CASTNSGDNEQFF. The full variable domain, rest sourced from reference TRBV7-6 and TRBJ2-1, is GAGVSQSPRYKVTKRGQDVALRCDPISGHVSLYWYRQALGQGPEFLTYFNYEAQQDKSGLPNDRFSAERPEGSISTLTIQRTEQRDSAMYRCASTNSGDNEQFFGPGTRLTVL.